One sample yielded the 4 T cell receptor beta chains listed below, sequenced in a study of cytomegalovirus exposure and HLA in healthy donors. The primer mix had 60 Vbeta and 13 Jbeta primers. The method was immunoSEQ multiplex PCR; TCRdb's version includes in-frame clones alone and lacks a portion of them. The data hold fewer than 200,000 clones, with about 80% observed a single time. Sequenced input: PBMCs. The receptors shown here come from a woman aged 30 to 39 in good health and CMV-seronegative.

J is TRBJ1-4 and V is TRBV7-4; D gene unclear. Germline V lookup: CDR1 SGHVT, CDR2 SQSDAQ. The germline V and J ends were trimmed by 3 bases and 10 bases, with 15 bases remaining between them. The CDR3 runs to 14 residues. CDR3 region: CASSFQKYFGKLFF. The CDR3 DNA follows: TGTGCCAGCAGCTTCCAGAAATATTTTGGAAAACTGTTTTTT.

This clone was recorded a few times. The chain employs TRBV4-3 and TRBJ2-2; unclear D gene. There are 14 residues in the CDR3. The germline CDR1 and CDR2 sequences are LGHNA and YSLEER. V was trimmed by 0 bases and J by 7 bases, leaving 9 bases between them. The CDR3 is CASSQDPFFGELFF. The CDR3 region has the DNA TGCGCCAGCAGCCAAGATCCGTTTTTCGGGGAGCTGTTTTTT.

This rearrangement joins TRBV4-1 to TRBJ2-1, with 9 bases fitting TRBD1. The germline V gene has CDR1 MGHRA and CDR2 YSYEKL. V shed 2 bases and J 7 bases; nucleotides not matched to a gene: 9. The CDR3 loop spans 16 amino acids. For the CDR3, the DNA is TGCGCCAGCAGCCAAACCGGGACAGGGTGGGTGAATGAGCAGTTCTTC. Translating gives CASSQTGTGWVNEQFF.

The chain carries TRBV5-1 and TRBJ1-2; TRBD1 is a possible D gene (6 bases). Germline loops: CDR1 SGHRS, CDR2 YFSETQ. The ends were cut back, 2 bases at V and 5 bases at J, with 13 bases in the middle. The CDR3 extends over 14 amino acids. The CDR3 DNA reads TGCGCCAGCAGCTTAGTACAGGGTAGTTATGGCTACACCTTC. It translates to CASSLVQGSYGYTF.